Listed here are 24 T cell receptor beta chains from one sample, sequenced in a study of T cells in Graves' hyperthyroidism and ophthalmopathy. Amplified TCR beta CDR3 regions came from RNA transcripts. The TCR CDR3 was amplified in a first-round RT-PCR using the HTBI primer set. TCRdb re-analysed the multiplex PCR reads in MiXCR, keeping a single row per CDR3 protein. The sample lists a few hundred thousand distinct CDR3 sequences; 15% to 20% were seen once. Material: blood. These receptors all come from a woman aged 35 to 49 with Graves' ophthalmopathy.

Ten or more counts support this clonotype. The chain employs TRBV28 and TRBJ2-3; 11 bases map to TRBD2. Germline V gives CDR1 MDHEN, CDR2 SYDVKM. The CDR3 has 18 amino acids. V lost 5 bases and J lost 4; bases outside the gene matches: 14. CDR3 bases: TGTGCCAGCAGTGCCCACGCCGATACTAGCGGGAGTTCAGATACGCAGTATTTT. As protein: CASSAHADTSGSSDTQYF.

DNA for the CDR3: TGCAGCGTGGGACTAGCCGGCTACAATGAGCAGTTCTTC. Protein: CSVGLAGYNEQFF. This chain uses TRBV29-1 with TRBJ2-1, with 9 positions matching TRBD2. CDR3 size: 13 residues. Per the germline V gene, CDR1 is SQVTM and CDR2 is ANQGSEA. J was trimmed by 3 bases and V by 6 bases; bases with no gene match: 3.

This clonotype was detected only a few times. This rearrangement joins TRBV7-3 to TRBJ2-1, with D perhaps matching TRBD2 (7 bases). This CDR3 spans 14 amino acids. Germline V gene sequence: CDR1 SGHTA, CDR2 FQGTGA. Trimming left V 5 bases short and J 8 bases short, with 16 bases between. CDR3 DNA sequence: TGTGCCAGCAGCCTCCTCGGGGGGCGCGATGAGCAGTTCTTC. Protein sequence: CASSLLGGRDEQFF.

CDR3 sequence: CASSQIVGNTEAFF. In DNA form, the CDR3 reads TGCGCCAGCAGCCAGATAGTTGGGAACACTGAAGCTTTCTTT. The chain has TRBV5-1 and TRBJ1-1; D gene uncertain. V was shortened by 4 bases and J by 1 base, with 11 bases between the two germline ends. CDR1 is SGHRS, CDR2 YFSETQ, per germline. The CDR3 consists of 14 residues.

This clonotype was observed at least ten times. This chain uses TRBV28 with TRBJ2-7, with D tentatively TRBD2 (5 bases). This CDR3 spans 15 amino acids. The germline V and J ends were trimmed by 1 base and 5 bases, with 15 bases remaining between them. The germline gives CDR1 MDHEN, CDR2 SYDVKM. CDR3: CASSLSSGVVNEQYF. The CDR3, as DNA: TGTGCCAGCAGTTTATCATCCGGGGTTGTAAACGAGCAGTACTTC.

The CDR3 loop is CASSYSGSNYEQYF. The CDR3 nucleotides read TGTGCCAGCAGCTATAGCGGGAGTAACTACGAGCAGTACTTC. The chain joins TRBV7-6 to TRBJ2-7, with 9 bases aligning to TRBD2. J gave up 3 bases and V 4 bases, and 4 bases lay outside the gene matches. The CDR3 extends over 14 amino acids. Germline V gene sequence: CDR1 SGHVS, CDR2 FNYEAQ.

This clonotype was observed a handful of times. The V call is TRBV24-1, the J call TRBJ1-5; a possible D gene is TRBD1 (5 bases). Germline assignment: CDR1 KGHDR and CDR2 SFDVKD. CDR3 length equals 16 residues. The V end lost 4 bases, the J end lost 1 base, and 13 bases lay between the germline ends. Written as DNA, the CDR3 is TGTGCCACCAGTGACCCTGGACATCCGAGCAATCAGCCCCAGCATTTT. It codes for CATSDPGHPSNQPQHF.

The rearrangement joins TRBV24-1 to TRBJ2-1; D is unresolved. This CDR3 contains 15 residues. Per the germline V gene, CDR1 is KGHDR and CDR2 is SFDVKD. Trimming left V 1 base short and J 10 bases short, with 16 bases between. For the CDR3, the DNA is TGTGCCACCAGTGATTTCCCGAAGACGCCGGAGGAGCAGTTCTTC. Translated: CATSDFPKTPEEQFF.

This chain uses TRBV3-1 with TRBJ2-1; TRBD2 agrees at 11 bases. The CDR3 is 17 amino acids. Trimming cost V 0 bases and J 12 bases; bases outside gene matches: 13. Germline V lookup: CDR1 LGHDT, CDR2 YNNKEL (reference sequence). This CDR3 reads CASSQEMGLADPRGQFF. CDR3 bases: TGTGCCAGCAGCCAAGAAATGGGACTAGCGGACCCCCGGGGGCAGTTCTTC.

In this sample, this clonotype turned up a few times. The chain joins TRBV19 to TRBJ1-1; a weak D match, TRBD1 (6 bases). V gave up 4 bases and J gave up 4 bases, with 16 bases separating them. Germline assignment: CDR1 LNHDA and CDR2 SQIVND (reference sequence). The length of the CDR3 is 15 residues. The CDR3: CASSSGRGMSTEAFF. The CDR3 region has the DNA TGTGCCAGTAGTAGCGGAAGGGGGATGAGCACTGAAGCTTTCTTT.

The V gene is TRBV19, the J gene TRBJ1-5; D gene unclear. Per the germline V gene, CDR1 is LNHDA and CDR2 is SQIVND (reference sequence). The CDR3 is 13 amino acids. The V gene lost 5 bases and the J gene lost 7 bases, with 12 bases spanning the gap. The CDR3 coding sequence is TGTGCCAGTAGTGCGGGAACCCGCCAGCCCCAGCATTTT. Protein: CASSAGTRQPQHF.

The V call is TRBV28, the J call TRBJ2-2; 9 nucleotides agree with TRBD1. This CDR3 spans 16 amino acids. The germline V gene has CDR1 MDHEN and CDR2 SYDVKM. V trimming: 0 bases; J trimming: 1 base; junction bases outside the gene matches: 0. CDR3 nucleotides: TGTGCCAGCAGTTTATGGGGACAGGGGAACACCGGGGAGCTGTTTTTT. It translates to CASSLWGQGNTGELFF. The variable domain in full, completed from reference TRBV28 and TRBJ2-2, reads DVKVTQSSRYLVKRTGEKVFLECVQDMDHENMFWYRQDPGLGLRLIYFSYDVKMKEKGDIPEGYSVSREKKERFSLILESASTNQTSMYLCASSLWGQGNTGELFFGEGSRLTVL.

The table lists this clonotype with many counts. The chain joins TRBV24-1 to TRBJ1-1, with 9 nucleotides matching TRBD1. CDR1 is KGHDR, CDR2 SFDVKD, per germline. The CDR3 consists of 13 residues. J was trimmed by 7 bases and V by 4 bases; bases with no gene match: 3. CDR3 bases: TGTGCCACCAGTGACGAGGGACAGGGTGAAGCTTTCTTT. It codes for CATSDEGQGEAFF.

This clonotype was seen repeatedly, ten times or more. This chain joins TRBV9 and TRBJ1-1; TRBD1 might be the D (6 bases). The CDR3 is 14 residues long. In germline, CDR1 is SGDLS, CDR2 YYNGEE. V lost 7 bases and J 4 bases, leaving 17 bases between the germline ends. The CDR3 sequence is CASSRDTGSTEAFF. In DNA, the CDR3 is TGTGCCAGCTCGAGAGACACAGGGTCCACTGAAGCTTTCTTT.

In its sample, this clonotype was seen many times. The J gene is TRBJ2-5, the V gene TRBV2; no firm D call. V shed 8 bases and J shed 5 bases, with 12 bases lying between them. Germline V gives CDR1 SNHLY, CDR2 FYNNEI. This CDR3 spans 12 amino acids. CDR3 protein: CASELLGETQYF. The DNA of the CDR3 is TGTGCCAGCGAGTTGCTAGGGGAGACCCAGTACTTC. The full variable domain, rest sourced from reference TRBV2 and TRBJ2-5, is EPEVTQTPSHQVTQMGQEVILRCVPISNHLYFYWYRQILGQKVEFLVSFYNNEISEKSEIFDDQFSVERPDGSNFTLKIRSTKLEDSAMYFCASELLGETQYFGPGTRLLVL.

The table lists this clonotype with a few counts. The chain recombines TRBV14 with TRBJ2-5; 7 nucleotides match TRBD1. Looked up from germline, CDR1 is SGHDN and CDR2 is FVKESK. CDR3 length: 14 amino acids. V lost 5 bases to trimming and J lost 5 bases; unmatched junction nucleotides: 8. CDR3 in amino acids: CASSKQGLAETQYF. The CDR3 nucleotides read TGTGCCAGCAGCAAACAGGGGCTCGCGGAGACCCAGTACTTC.

This clonotype was found many times. The chain carries TRBV12-5 and TRBJ2-1; 10 bases line up with TRBD2. Trimming removed 3 bases from V and 5 bases from J; junction bases left unmatched: 16. Per the germline V gene, CDR1 is LGHNT and CDR2 is FRNRAP. The CDR3 loop spans 19 amino acids. DNA for the CDR3: TGTGCTAGTGGTTTCCGACCACCCCTCAGCGGGGGGGATGACAATGAGCAGTTCTTC. This encodes CASGFRPPLSGGDDNEQFF.

The chain has TRBV2 and TRBJ2-2, with 11 bases that match TRBD2. With 6 bases clipped from V and 4 bases from J, the junction kept 13 bases outside the gene matches. The CDR3 extends over 18 amino acids. Germline V gene sequence: CDR1 SNHLY, CDR2 FYNNEI. CDR3 bases: TGTGCCAGCAGGGGACTAGCGGTCACCGGGACAGGCACCGGGGAGCTGTTTTTT. This sequence encodes CASRGLAVTGTGTGELFF. Variable domain in full (rest from reference TRBV2 and TRBJ2-2): EPEVTQTPSHQVTQMGQEVILRCVPISNHLYFYWYRQILGQKVEFLVSFYNNEISEKSEIFDDQFSVERPDGSNFTLKIRSTKLEDSAMYFCASRGLAVTGTGTGELFFGEGSRLTVL.

This clonotype was recorded a few times. The CDR3 here is CASRPGLVETQYF. The CDR3 DNA sequence: TGTGCCAGCAGACCGGGACTAGTTGAGACCCAGTACTTC. V gene TRBV6-1 combines with J gene TRBJ2-5, with TRBD2 matching over 8 bases. The junction had 5 bases not matched to a gene; V was cut back by 6 bases and J by 5 bases. Germline loops: CDR1 MNHNS, CDR2 SASEGT. The CDR3 covers 13 residues.

As regards this clonotype: Relative to the germline gene, one junction end is altered; a read error may explain this. V gene TRBV5-1 combines with J gene TRBJ2-7, with D possibly matching TRBD1 (6 bases). The CDR3 extends over 12 amino acids. Per the germline V gene, CDR1 is SGHRS and CDR2 is YFSETQ. CDR3 residues: CASSGQRHERYF. As DNA, the CDR3 is TGTGCCAGCAGCGGACAGCGCCACGAGCGGTACTTC.

This clonotype was counted only a few times. This chain joins TRBV20-1 and TRBJ2-3; 8 bases line up with TRBD2. Germline CDR1 is DFQATT and CDR2 is SNEGSKA (reference sequence). V lost 6 bases, J lost 2 bases, and 10 bases stayed unmatched. The CDR3 runs to 15 residues. The CDR3 here is CSALDLRGATDTQYF. For the CDR3, the DNA is TGCAGTGCGCTAGACTTGCGGGGGGCCACAGATACGCAGTATTTT.

This clonotype was observed many times. This sequence joins TRBV11-2 and TRBJ1-1; perhaps TRBD1 as D (6 bases). This CDR3 is built from 15 residues. Trimming removed 4 bases from V and 4 bases from J, with 16 bases in between. Germline CDR1 and CDR2: SGHAT and FQNNGV. In DNA, the CDR3 is TGTGCCAGCAGCTCGACATTCGGGGGGGCCACTGAAGCTTTCTTT. Its translation is CASSSTFGGATEAFF.

This clonotype was picked up many times. DNA of the CDR3: TGTGCCAGCTCACCACGAGAGGTTGAGACCCAGTACTTC. The encoded protein is CASSPREVETQYF. The genes are TRBV18 and TRBJ2-5, with unresolved D. Trimming left V 1 base short and J 5 bases short, with 8 bases between. This CDR3 region has 13 residues. Germline V gives CDR1 KGHSH, CDR2 LQKENI. The full variable domain, its missing parts supplied by reference TRBV18 and TRBJ2-5, is NAGVMQNPRHLVRRRGQEARLRCSPMKGHSHVYWYRQLPEEGLKFMVYLQKENIIDESGMPKERFSAEFPKEGPSILRIQQVVRGDSAAYFCASSPREVETQYFGPGTRLLVL.

This clonotype came up many times. This chain connects TRBV3-1 to TRBJ2-3; no clear D. The CDR3 runs to 13 residues. V was shortened by 4 bases and J by 2 bases, with 7 bases between the two germline ends. Germline lookup yields CDR1 LGHDT and CDR2 YNNKEL (reference sequence). The CDR3 is CASSRLDTDTQYF. The CDR3, as DNA: TGTGCCAGCAGCCGGCTAGACACAGATACGCAGTATTTT.